This entry concerns a single TCR beta chain. Its antigen remains unknown. The PCR was carried out with 60 Vbeta primers and 13 Jbeta primers. The data were produced by immunoSEQ multiplex PCR, yet TCRdb's version contains in-frame clones alone and is incomplete. The top ten hold roughly 5.4% of the sample, which has approximately 100,000 clones, around three quarters seen once. The CDR3 totals 22 residues. Per the germline V gene, CDR1 is MNHEY and CDR2 is SMNVEV (reference sequence). V shed 6 bases and J shed 0 bases, with 33 bases lying between them. The sample originates from a study of cytomegalovirus exposure and HLA in healthy donors. Study-level findings and limits: Associated with cytomegalovirus, according to the listing, were 150 to 200 TCR beta chains.

Sequenced sample: PBMCs. This chain uses TRBV27 with TRBJ1-5; possible D gene TRBD1, 6 bases. The clonotype originates from a woman aged 18-30 years in good health and CMV-seropositive. The CDR3 region is CASSPPGGGALPRETSNQPQHF. The DNA of the CDR3 is TGTGCCAGCAGCCCCCCTGGAGGGGGGGCGCTCCCCAGGGAAACTAGCAATCAGCCCCAGCATTTT.